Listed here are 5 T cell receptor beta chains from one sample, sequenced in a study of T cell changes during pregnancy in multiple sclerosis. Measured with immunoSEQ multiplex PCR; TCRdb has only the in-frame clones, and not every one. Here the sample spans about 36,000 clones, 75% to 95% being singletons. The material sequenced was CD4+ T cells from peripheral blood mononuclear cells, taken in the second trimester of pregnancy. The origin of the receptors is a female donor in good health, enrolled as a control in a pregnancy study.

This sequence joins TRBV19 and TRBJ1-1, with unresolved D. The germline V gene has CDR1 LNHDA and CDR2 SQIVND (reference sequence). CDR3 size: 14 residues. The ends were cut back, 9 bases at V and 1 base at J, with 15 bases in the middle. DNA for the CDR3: TGTGCCAGCGAATCGCGGAGATCGAACACTGAAGCTTTCTTT. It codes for CASESRRSNTEAFF.

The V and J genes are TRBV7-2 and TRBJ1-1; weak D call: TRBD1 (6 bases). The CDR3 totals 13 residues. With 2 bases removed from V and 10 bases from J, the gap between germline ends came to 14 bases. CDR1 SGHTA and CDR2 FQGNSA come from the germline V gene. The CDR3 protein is CASSLKATGGAFF. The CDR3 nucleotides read TGTGCCAGCAGCTTAAAGGCGACAGGAGGAGCTTTCTTT.

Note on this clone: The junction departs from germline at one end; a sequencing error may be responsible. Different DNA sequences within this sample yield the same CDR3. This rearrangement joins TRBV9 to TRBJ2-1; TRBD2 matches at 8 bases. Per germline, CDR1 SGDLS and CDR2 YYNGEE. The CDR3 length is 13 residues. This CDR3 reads CASSVDLAGEQFF. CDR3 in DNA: TGTGCCAGCAGTGTAGATCTAGCGGGCGAGCAGTTCTTC.

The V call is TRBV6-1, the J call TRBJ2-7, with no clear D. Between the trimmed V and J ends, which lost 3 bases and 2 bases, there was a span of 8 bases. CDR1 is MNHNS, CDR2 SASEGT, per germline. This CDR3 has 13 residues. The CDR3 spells CASSEALTYEQYF. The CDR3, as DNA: TGTGCCAGCAGTGAGGCTCTGACCTACGAGCAGTACTTC.

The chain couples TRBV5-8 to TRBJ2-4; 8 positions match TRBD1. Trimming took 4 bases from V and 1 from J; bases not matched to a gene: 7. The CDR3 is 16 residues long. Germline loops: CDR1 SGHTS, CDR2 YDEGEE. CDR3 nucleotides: TGTGCCAGCAGCACCGGACAGGGTGGGGCCAAAAACATTCAGTACTTC. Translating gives CASSTGQGGAKNIQYF.